Listed below are T cell receptor beta chains from one sample, sequenced in a study of blood T cells in healthy people across ages. TCRdb processed the 5' RACE reads anew with MiXCR; each CDR3 protein has one entry. The sample has 650,000 to 800,000 distinct CDR3 sequences; around 52% are singletons. Sequenced material: blood. These receptors originate from an elderly woman in good health. Each CDR3 is given with its conserved first and last residue. The D gene is left open where the match is weak. Size values are once, few and many counts, or a class for expanded clones, and some rows have none.

v_call,d_call,clone_size,j_call,cdr3_aa,cdr3_nt
TRBV4-2,TRBD1,-,TRBJ2-7,CASSQLDRGGEQYF,TGTGCCAGCAGCCAATTGGACAGGGGGGGTGAGCAGTACTTC
TRBV29-1,-,many,TRBJ2-7,CSVERSRGERQYF,TGCAGCGTTGAACGGTCACGGGGTGAGAGGCAGTACTTC
TRBV12-3/TRBV12-4,TRBD1,many,TRBJ1-6,CASSPAGGSPLHF,TGTGCCAGCAGTCCCGCAGGGGGGTCACCCCTCCACTTT
TRBV28,TRBD2,many,TRBJ2-1,CATIHGGTTNNEQFF,TGTGCCACCATCCATGGCGGGACTACAAACAATGAGCAGTTCTTC
TRBV15,-,few,TRBJ2-1,CATSRDRGAYNEQFF,TGTGCCACCAGCAGAGATCGGGGCGCCTACAATGAGCAGTTCTTC
TRBV5-1,-,-,TRBJ1-2,CASSLPDSTVGYTF,TGCGCCAGCAGCTTGCCCGACAGTACTGTTGGCTACACCTTC
TRBV18,-,few,TRBJ2-7,CASSPPGYEQYF,TGTGCCAGCTCACCACCCGGCTACGAGCAGTACTTC
TRBV7-9,-,once,TRBJ1-6,CASSLARQDNSPLHF,TGTGCCAGCAGCCTTGCCCGACAGGATAATTCACCCCTCCACTTT
TRBV14,-,few,TRBJ2-2,CASSQVGGSHTGELFF,TGTGCCAGCAGCCAAGTGGGGGGTAGTCACACCGGGGAGCTGTTTTTT
TRBV20-1,-,many,TRBJ1-2,CSAPFGWNGYTF,TGCAGTGCGCCGTTTGGGTGGAATGGCTACACCTTC
TRBV3-1,TRBD2,-,TRBJ2-7,CASSQEVGLAGAYEQYF,TGTGCCAGCAGCCAAGAGGTGGGACTAGCGGGGGCATACGAGCAGTACTTC
TRBV27,-,-,TRBJ2-5,CASSSIRRTGPQETQYF,TGTGCCAGCAGTTCCATTCGAAGAACAGGGCCCCAAGAGACCCAGTACTTC
TRBV10-3,-,few,TRBJ1-1,CATRGGVNTEAFF,TGTGCCACCCGGGGGGGTGTGAACACTGAAGCTTTCTTT
TRBV12-3/TRBV12-4,-,few,TRBJ2-2,CASSVAGTGELFF,TGTGCCAGCAGTGTGGCAGGGACCGGGGAGCTGTTTTTT
TRBV5-1,-,once,TRBJ2-6,CASKLGVGANVLTF,TGCGCCAGCAAGTTGGGAGTCGGGGCCAACGTCCTGACTTTC
TRBV29-1,-,-,TRBJ2-3,CSVEVGDTQYF,TGCAGCGTTGAGGTTGGAGATACGCAGTATTTT
TRBV7-2,-,many,TRBJ2-3,CASSLAPNSLPDTQYF,TGTGCCAGCAGCTTAGCTCCGAATTCCCTTCCAGATACGCAGTATTTT
TRBV10-3,-,many,TRBJ1-2,CAIRDTTGIKRDYGYTF,TGTGCCATCAGAGATACTACCGGGATCAAGAGGGACTATGGCTACACCTTC
TRBV20-1,-,many,TRBJ2-4,CSAPPAELGKNIQYF,TGCAGTGCCCCCCCGGCGGAGTTGGGCAAAAACATTCAGTACTTC
TRBV9,TRBD2,-,TRBJ2-5,CASTTTSGRGETQYF,TGTGCCAGCACCACGACTAGCGGGAGGGGAGAGACCCAGTACTTC
TRBV20-1,TRBD2,-,TRBJ2-1,CSARERPGGYNEQFF,TGCAGTGCTAGAGAAAGGCCGGGGGGCTACAATGAGCAGTTCTTC
TRBV4-2,TRBD1,-,TRBJ1-2,CASSQSPGTAYGYTF,TGTGCCAGCAGCCAATCACCTGGGACAGCTTATGGCTACACCTTC
TRBV7-2,-,-,TRBJ2-7,CASSLDRRTSYEQYF,TGTGCCAGCAGCTTAGACAGACGGACTTCCTATGAGCAGTACTTC
TRBV20-1,-,once,TRBJ1-2,CSARGRDGYTF,TGCAGTGCTAGGGGCAGGGACGGCTACACCTTC
TRBV29-1,TRBD2,many,TRBJ2-2,CSVSGLAGRTNTGELFF,TGCAGCGTGTCGGGTCTAGCGGGTAGGACGAACACCGGGGAGCTGTTTTTT
TRBV2,-,many,TRBJ2-5,CASRGFWGETQYF,TGTGCCAGCAGGGGGTTTTGGGGAGAGACCCAGTACTTC
TRBV12-3/TRBV12-4,-,once,TRBJ2-5,CASRGARRDQETQYF,TGTGCCAGCAGGGGGGCCCGTAGGGACCAAGAGACCCAGTACTTC
TRBV5-6,-,few,TRBJ1-1,CASSSLRSSTEAFF,TGTGCCAGCAGCTCCCTGAGGAGTTCCACTGAAGCTTTCTTT